The clone carrying this TCR beta chain was detected only a few times. Its target is unknown. This entry comes from a study of T-cell memory formation after mild COVID-19. Study-wide findings and caveats: Researchers report contracting CD4+ clones mostly in CM and EM, with CD8+ clones in EMRA. Confirmation of SARS-CoV-2 specificity was lacking for second-wave clones peaking day 37.

TCRdb itself ran the 5' RACE reads through MiXCR, one entry per CDR3 protein. There are about 560,000 distinct CDR3 sequences in the sample; around a sixth occur only once, and about 7.4% lies in the top ten. The sequenced sample was PBMCs or a T cell subset sorted from them (not recorded which). The source of this sequence is an adult woman who had mild COVID-19 (a few samples of this study predate the infection). Cell type and time point are not known.

The CDR3 is CASSYSPGGRGPYNEQFF. CDR3 in DNA: TGTGCCAGCAGTTACTCACCTGGCGGGAGAGGTCCCTACAATGAGCAGTTCTTC. The chain carries TRBV6-2 or TRBV6-3 and TRBJ2-1, with 7 bases fitting TRBD2. V dropped 0 bases and J dropped 2; count of bases not matched to a gene: 10. The CDR3 spans 18 residues. Germline-derived CDR1 and CDR2 are MNHEY and SVGEGT.